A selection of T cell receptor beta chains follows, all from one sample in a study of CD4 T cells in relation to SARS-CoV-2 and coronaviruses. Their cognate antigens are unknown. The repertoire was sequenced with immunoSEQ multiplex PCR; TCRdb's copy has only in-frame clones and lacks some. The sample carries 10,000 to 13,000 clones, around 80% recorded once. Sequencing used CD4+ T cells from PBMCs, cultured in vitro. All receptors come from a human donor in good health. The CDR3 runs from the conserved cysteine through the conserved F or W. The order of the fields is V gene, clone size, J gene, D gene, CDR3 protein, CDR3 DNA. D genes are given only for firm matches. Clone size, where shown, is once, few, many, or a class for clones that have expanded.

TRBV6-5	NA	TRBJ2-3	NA	CASTPVAGPTDTQYF	TGTGCCAGCACCCCTGTCGCGGGCCCCACAGATACGCAGTATTTT
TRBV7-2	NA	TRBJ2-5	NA	CASSLGLEETQYF	TGTGCCAGCAGCTTAGGGTTGGAAGAGACCCAGTACTTC
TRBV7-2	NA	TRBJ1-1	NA	CASSPRGTEAFF	TGTGCCAGCAGTCCCAGGGGTACTGAAGCTTTCTTT
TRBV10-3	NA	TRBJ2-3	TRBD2	CAISGQDVAGLTDTQYF	TGTGCCATCAGTGGCCAAGATGTAGCGGGGCTAACAGATACGCAGTATTTT
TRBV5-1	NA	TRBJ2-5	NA	CASSLGRGPLDQETQYF	TGCGCCAGCAGCTTGGGCAGGGGACCACTTGATCAAGAGACCCAGTACTTC
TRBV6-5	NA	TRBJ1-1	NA	CASSYRTGITEAFF	TGTGCCAGCAGTTACCGGACCGGGATTACTGAAGCTTTCTTT
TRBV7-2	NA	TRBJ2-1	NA	CASSPYIYNEQFF	TGTGCCAGCAGCCCCTACATCTACAATGAGCAGTTCTTC
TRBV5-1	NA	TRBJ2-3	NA	CASSLGLTDTQYF	TGCGCCAGCAGCTTGGGCCTCACAGATACGCAGTATTTT
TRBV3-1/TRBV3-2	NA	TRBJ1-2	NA	CASSAEGNGYTF	TGTGCCAGCAGCGCTGAGGGAAATGGCTACACCTTC
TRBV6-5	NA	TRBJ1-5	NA	CASSTQGFQGQPQHF	TGTGCCAGCAGCACACAGGGTTTTCAGGGTCAGCCCCAGCATTTT
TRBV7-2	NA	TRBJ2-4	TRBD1	CASTYRQGKNIQYF	TGTGCCAGCACCTACCGACAGGGCAAAAACATTCAGTACTTC
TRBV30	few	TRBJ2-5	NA	CAWSVHAWETQYF	TGTGCCTGGAGTGTCCATGCTTGGGAGACCCAGTACTTC
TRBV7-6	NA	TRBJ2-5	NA	CASSLVAGRETQYF	TGTGCCAGCAGCTTAGTTGCAGGCCGAGAGACCCAGTACTTC
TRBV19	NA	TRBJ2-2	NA	CASSIVGVAGELFF	TGTGCCAGTAGTATAGTGGGGGTAGCCGGGGAGCTGTTTTTT
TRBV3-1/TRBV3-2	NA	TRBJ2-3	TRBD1	CASSPDRVFTQYF	TGTGCCAGCAGCCCAGACAGGGTGTTTACGCAGTATTTT
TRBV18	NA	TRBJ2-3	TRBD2	CASSPWTSGSTDTQYF	TGTGCCAGCTCACCCTGGACTAGCGGGAGCACAGATACGCAGTATTTT
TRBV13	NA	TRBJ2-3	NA	CASTTGAGGSDTQYF	TGTGCCAGCACCACAGGGGCGGGGGGCTCAGATACGCAGTATTTT
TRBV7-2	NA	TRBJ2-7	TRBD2	CASSRMGLAVHEQYF	TGTGCCAGCAGTCGAATGGGACTAGCGGTCCACGAGCAGTACTTC
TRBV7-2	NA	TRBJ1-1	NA	CASSLWGGTEAFF	TGTGCCAGCAGCTTATGGGGGGGCACTGAAGCTTTCTTT
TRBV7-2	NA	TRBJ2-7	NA	CASSSGGRGHSLYEQYF	TGTGCCAGCAGCTCAGGTGGCAGGGGCCATTCCCTCTACGAGCAGTACTTC
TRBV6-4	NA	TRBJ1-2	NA	CASSHRDGYGYTF	TGTGCCAGCAGCCACCGGGACGGCTATGGCTACACCTTC
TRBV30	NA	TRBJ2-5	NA	CAWSVPSGTQETQYF	TGTGCCTGGAGTGTACCCTCGGGGACCCAAGAGACCCAGTACTTC
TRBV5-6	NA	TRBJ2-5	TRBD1	CASSRPGTGIETQYF	TGTGCCAGCAGCCGTCCCGGGACAGGGATTGAGACCCAGTACTTC
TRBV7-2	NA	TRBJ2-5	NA	CASSLEGGAGHQETQYF	TGTGCCAGCAGCTTAGAAGGAGGGGCAGGGCATCAAGAGACCCAGTACTTC
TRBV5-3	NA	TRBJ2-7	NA	CARSETPRRPYEQYF	TGTGCCAGAAGCGAAACCCCCCGACGGCCCTACGAGCAGTACTTC
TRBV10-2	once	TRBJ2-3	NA	CASSTTYSTDTQYF	TGCGCCAGCAGCACGACTTATAGCACAGATACGCAGTATTTT
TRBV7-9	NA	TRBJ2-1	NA	CASSLNSGKGFF	TGTGCCAGCAGCTTAAACAGCGGAAAGGGGTTCTTC
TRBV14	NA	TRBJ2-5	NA	CASSQLPSWRAGQETQYF	TGTGCCAGCAGCCAACTCCCCTCCTGGAGAGCCGGCCAAGAGACCCAGTACTTC
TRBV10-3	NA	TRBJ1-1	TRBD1	CAISWGQGNTEAFF	TGTGCCATCAGTTGGGGACAGGGGAACACTGAAGCTTTCTTT
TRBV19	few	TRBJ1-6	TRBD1	CASSLQGVNSPLHF	TGTGCCAGTAGTTTGCAGGGGGTTAATTCACCCCTCCACTTT
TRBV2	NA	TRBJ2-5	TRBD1	CASSARQGAIETQYF	TGTGCCAGCAGTGCCCGTCAGGGGGCGATAGAGACCCAGTACTTC
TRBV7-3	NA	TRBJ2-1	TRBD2	CASSSGTSGSKFF	TGTGCCAGCAGCTCCGGGACTAGCGGGAGTAAGTTCTTC
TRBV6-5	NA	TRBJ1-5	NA	CASSQGNSNQPQHF	TGTGCCAGCAGCCAGGGGAATAGCAATCAGCCCCAGCATTTT